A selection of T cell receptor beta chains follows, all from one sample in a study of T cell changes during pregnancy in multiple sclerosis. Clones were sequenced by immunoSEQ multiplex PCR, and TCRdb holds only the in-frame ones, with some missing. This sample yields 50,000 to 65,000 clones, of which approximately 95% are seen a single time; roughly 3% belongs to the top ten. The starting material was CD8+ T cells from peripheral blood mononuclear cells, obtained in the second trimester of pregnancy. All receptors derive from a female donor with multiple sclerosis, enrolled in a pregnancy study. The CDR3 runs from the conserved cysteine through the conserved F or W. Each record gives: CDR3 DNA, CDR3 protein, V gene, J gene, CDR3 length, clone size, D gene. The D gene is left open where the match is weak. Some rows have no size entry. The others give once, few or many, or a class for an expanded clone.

cdr3_nt: TGTGCCAGCACTCCGGGACAGGGGGCGGAGAACACTGAAGCTTTCTTT; cdr3_aa: CASTPGQGAENTEAFF; v_call: TRBV28; j_call: TRBJ1-1; cdr3_length: 16; clone_size: once; d_call: TRBD1
cdr3_nt: TGTGCCAGTGACGGGACACCATACACTGAAGCTTTCTTT; cdr3_aa: CASDGTPYTEAFF; v_call: TRBV6-6; j_call: TRBJ1-1; cdr3_length: 13; clone_size: NA; d_call: NA
cdr3_nt: TGTGCCAGCAGCTTAGGGGTCGGGGGCATTCAGTACTTC; cdr3_aa: CASSLGVGGIQYF; v_call: TRBV13; j_call: TRBJ2-4; cdr3_length: 13; clone_size: NA; d_call: NA
cdr3_nt: TGTGCCAGTAGTATAGGTCTGGATACGCAGTATTTT; cdr3_aa: CASSIGLDTQYF; v_call: TRBV19; j_call: TRBJ2-3; cdr3_length: 12; clone_size: few; d_call: NA
cdr3_nt: TGCGCCAGCAGCCAAGTCTCGGGTAGCGGGAGCTCCGCATACGAGCAGTACTTC; cdr3_aa: CASSQVSGSGSSAYEQYF; v_call: TRBV4-1; j_call: TRBJ2-7; cdr3_length: 18; clone_size: NA; d_call: TRBD2
cdr3_nt: TGTGCCAGCAGTGTGGGGACAGGGCTTAATCTCTTCACCGGGGAGCTGTTTTTT; cdr3_aa: CASSVGTGLNLFTGELFF; v_call: TRBV28; j_call: TRBJ2-2; cdr3_length: 18; clone_size: NA; d_call: TRBD1
cdr3_nt: TGTGCCAGTAGTATGTCGGGGGGAGCTGAAGCTTTCTTT; cdr3_aa: CASSMSGGAEAFF; v_call: TRBV19; j_call: TRBJ1-1; cdr3_length: 13; clone_size: NA; d_call: NA
cdr3_nt: TGTGCCAGCCAAGAGGGAGAAGACACCGGGGAGCTGTTTTTT; cdr3_aa: CASQEGEDTGELFF; v_call: TRBV6-4; j_call: TRBJ2-2; cdr3_length: 14; clone_size: NA; d_call: NA
cdr3_nt: TGTGCCAGCAGTACCGGACAGAATAAAGCCAAAAACATTCAGTACTTC; cdr3_aa: CASSTGQNKAKNIQYF; v_call: TRBV28; j_call: TRBJ2-4; cdr3_length: 16; clone_size: NA; d_call: NA
cdr3_nt: TGCGCCAGCAGCCTGGGACTAGCCAACACCTACGAGCAGTACTTC; cdr3_aa: CASSLGLANTYEQYF; v_call: TRBV4-1; j_call: TRBJ2-7; cdr3_length: 15; clone_size: NA; d_call: TRBD2
cdr3_nt: TGTGCCAGCACTCAGACCTACCCACTAGCGGGAGTGGATGAGCAGTTCTTC; cdr3_aa: CASTQTYPLAGVDEQFF; v_call: TRBV19; j_call: TRBJ2-1; cdr3_length: 17; clone_size: NA; d_call: TRBD2
cdr3_nt: TGCGCCAGCAGCCAAGTGCGTGGGCCAGGACAGCCCCAGCATTTT; cdr3_aa: CASSQVRGPGQPQHF; v_call: TRBV4-3; j_call: TRBJ1-5; cdr3_length: 15; clone_size: NA; d_call: NA
cdr3_nt: TGCGCCAGCAAGGCGTTAGGACGAGGGTATAGACAGGGAGTAAAAAGCTATGGCTACACCTTC; cdr3_aa: CASKALGRGYRQGVKSYGYTF; v_call: TRBV4-1; j_call: TRBJ1-2; cdr3_length: 21; clone_size: NA; d_call: TRBD1
cdr3_nt: TGTGCCAGCAGTTCCCCTACAGGGGAGGGCTACACCTTC; cdr3_aa: CASSSPTGEGYTF; v_call: TRBV27; j_call: TRBJ1-2; cdr3_length: 13; clone_size: NA; d_call: TRBD1
cdr3_nt: TGTGCCTTCGACCCAGGGGATAGAGGGGAGCAGTTCTTC; cdr3_aa: CAFDPGDRGEQFF; v_call: TRBV30; j_call: TRBJ2-1; cdr3_length: 13; clone_size: NA; d_call: NA
cdr3_nt: TGTGCCAGTTCCACCGGGACTAGCGGGAGTAATACGCAGTATTTT; cdr3_aa: CASSTGTSGSNTQYF; v_call: TRBV11-2; j_call: TRBJ2-3; cdr3_length: 15; clone_size: NA; d_call: TRBD2
cdr3_nt: TGTGCCAGCAGTTTATCCCGGACTCCCTCCTTGCAGTACTTC; cdr3_aa: CASSLSRTPSLQYF; v_call: TRBV28; j_call: TRBJ2-7; cdr3_length: 14; clone_size: NA; d_call: NA
cdr3_nt: TGTGCCAGCAGTGGGGGCAGGGAGGACCAGCCCCAGCATTTT; cdr3_aa: CASSGGREDQPQHF; v_call: TRBV6-1; j_call: TRBJ1-5; cdr3_length: 14; clone_size: once; d_call: NA
cdr3_nt: TGTGCCAGTAGTAGGGGACAGGGCTTTACCGGCACTGAAGCTTTCTTT; cdr3_aa: CASSRGQGFTGTEAFF; v_call: TRBV19; j_call: TRBJ1-1; cdr3_length: 16; clone_size: NA; d_call: TRBD1
cdr3_nt: TGTGCCAGCAGTGTAGGGAGGGGACATAGCAATCAGCCCCAGCATTTT; cdr3_aa: CASSVGRGHSNQPQHF; v_call: TRBV6-4; j_call: TRBJ1-5; cdr3_length: 16; clone_size: NA; d_call: NA
cdr3_nt: TGTGCCAGCAGCGCCCGACTAGCGGGAACTAGCACAGATACGCAGTATTTT; cdr3_aa: CASSARLAGTSTDTQYF; v_call: TRBV11-2; j_call: TRBJ2-3; cdr3_length: 17; clone_size: NA; d_call: TRBD2
cdr3_nt: TGTGCCTGGAGTGATGGTAGCGGGCCCTCCGAGAAGCAGTTCTTC; cdr3_aa: CAWSDGSGPSEKQFF; v_call: TRBV30; j_call: TRBJ2-1; cdr3_length: 15; clone_size: once; d_call: TRBD2
cdr3_nt: TGTGCCAGCAGCTCAAGTAGCGGAATGCTGACCTACGAGCAGTACTTC; cdr3_aa: CASSSSSGMLTYEQYF; v_call: TRBV7-9; j_call: TRBJ2-7; cdr3_length: 16; clone_size: NA; d_call: NA
cdr3_nt: TGTGCCAGCAGCTACGCCCCGGAGGTTAATGAAAAACTGTTTTTT; cdr3_aa: CASSYAPEVNEKLFF; v_call: TRBV7-9; j_call: TRBJ1-4; cdr3_length: 15; clone_size: NA; d_call: NA
cdr3_nt: TGTGCCAGCAGCACCTCAGCGGGAGTCGTTGAGACCCAGTACTTC; cdr3_aa: CASSTSAGVVETQYF; v_call: TRBV7-8; j_call: TRBJ2-5; cdr3_length: 15; clone_size: NA; d_call: TRBD2
cdr3_nt: TGCAGCGTTGTTCCTAGCGGGAGGGTTGTAGATACGCAGTATTTT; cdr3_aa: CSVVPSGRVVDTQYF; v_call: TRBV29-1; j_call: TRBJ2-3; cdr3_length: 15; clone_size: NA; d_call: TRBD2
cdr3_nt: TGTGCCAGCACCCAGGACAGCACCTACGAGCAGTACTTC; cdr3_aa: CASTQDSTYEQYF; v_call: TRBV6-1; j_call: TRBJ2-7; cdr3_length: 13; clone_size: NA; d_call: NA
cdr3_nt: TGTGCCAGCAGCCCCGGGGAGAGAAATTCACCCCTCCACTTT; cdr3_aa: CASSPGERNSPLHF; v_call: TRBV27; j_call: TRBJ1-6; cdr3_length: 14; clone_size: NA; d_call: NA
cdr3_nt: TGTGCCTGGAGTCCACAGCTAGCAACCGGGGAGCTGTTTTTT; cdr3_aa: CAWSPQLATGELFF; v_call: TRBV30; j_call: TRBJ2-2; cdr3_length: 14; clone_size: NA; d_call: NA